The source of this T cell receptor beta chain is a study of blood T cell repertoires in COVID-19. Trimming shortened V by 1 base and J by 2 bases, and 11 bases separated the two germline ends. Germline CDR1 is SGHDN and CDR2 is FVKESK. The CDR3 loop spans 16 amino acids. Recovery among Cohort 3 donors was established by two negative PCRs, clearance, or symptom resolution. Produced via immunoSEQ multiplex PCR; TCRdb's table is partial and in-frame only. The table shows roughly 250,000 clones, with 75% to 90% occurring only once. The chain combines TRBV14 with TRBJ2-2; D is perhaps TRBD1 (6 bases). What was sequenced was PBMCs or T cells enriched from blood (not recorded which). The TCR comes from a young woman who had recovered from COVID-19. CDR3 protein: CASSQVEDSNTGELFF. In nucleotides, the CDR3 is TGTGCCAGCAGCCAAGTCGAGGACAGTAACACCGGGGAGCTGTTTTTT.